This T cell receptor (beta chain) is drawn from a study of blood T cell repertoires in COVID-19. Across the study: Acute and convalescent COVID-19 samples came from the United States, Italy and Spain.

The CDR3 has 16 residues. Germline loops: CDR1 LGHDT, CDR2 YNNKEL (reference sequence). V was cut by 4 bases and J by 4 bases, with 19 bases left in between. Assay used: immunoSEQ multiplex PCR; TCRdb lists only in-frame clones, some missing. The sample yields 250,000 to 300,000 clones, approximately 83% seen once. Categorization into cohorts depended on clinical history that participants reported. Before being deemed recovered, Cohort 3 donors had two negative PCRs, clearance, or symptom resolution. V usage is TRBV3-1 (or the pseudogene TRBV3-2) and J usage is TRBJ1-1; D perhaps matches TRBD1 (6 bases). The sequenced sample consisted of PBMCs or T cells enriched from blood (not recorded which). The sequence was obtained from a woman between 50 and 59 years old who had recovered from COVID-19. The CDR3 nucleotides are TGTGCCAGCAGCCTAATTCCTACAGGGAGCGGCACTGAAGCTTTCTTT. Its translation: CASSLIPTGSGTEAFF.